What follows is one T cell receptor (beta chain) and its context. The antigen is undetermined. The sample originates from a study of cytomegalovirus exposure and HLA in healthy donors. Points from the study as a whole: TCR beta sequences numbering around 15,000 were associated with HLA alleles at 0.05 false discovery rate in a later analysis. Most of the TCR beta V segments (in an earlier analysis) were productive either about 87% or about 30% of the time. Diagnosis of cytomegalovirus status made by the classifier reportedly showed high specificity and sensitivity. There were around 160 TCR beta chains listed as cytomegalovirus-associated.

The germline V gene has CDR1 LNHDA and CDR2 SQIVND (reference sequence). The CDR3 length is 15 residues. V lost 7 bases and J lost 3, with 15 bases in between. Vbeta (60) and Jbeta (13) primers were used in the PCR. The table came from immunoSEQ multiplex PCR; TCRdb's copy has only in-frame clones and leaves some out. The data show a few hundred thousand clones, 80% to 85% seen once. Sequencing was performed on PBMCs. This TCR was recovered from a woman between 55 and 75 years old in good health and CMV-seropositive. The V gene is TRBV19, the J gene TRBJ2-2; perhaps TRBD1 as D (5 bases). The CDR3 loop is CASIPQGVDTGELFF. Here the CDR3 DNA reads TGTGCCAGTATCCCTCAGGGTGTCGACACCGGGGAGCTGTTTTTT.